The rows below give T cell receptor beta chains drawn from one sample of a study of T cell responses to AZD1222 COVID-19 vaccine. Some clones are missing from TCRdb's copy, which holds only in-frame ones; the method was immunoSEQ multiplex PCR. Among about 130,000 clones listed, 75% to 95% were seen once. The sample in question was peripheral blood, obtained on day 0 of AZD1222 vaccination. These TCRs come from an adult in good health. Both conserved end residues are part of each CDR3. Fields, in order: V gene, J gene, D gene, clone size, CDR3 protein, CDR3 DNA. D genes are given only for firm matches. Size is stated for part of the rows, as once, few or many counts, or as a class when the clone is expanded.

V gene: TRBV6-4
J gene: TRBJ2-3
D gene: TRBD2
clone size: few
CDR3 protein: CASSDSGLAGWGPDTQYF
CDR3 DNA: TGTGCCAGCAGTGACTCGGGACTAGCGGGGTGGGGGCCAGATACGCAGTATTTT

V gene: TRBV5-1
J gene: TRBJ2-3
D gene: .
clone size: .
CDR3 protein: CASSFSSGTDTQYF
CDR3 DNA: TGCGCCAGCAGCTTCTCCAGTGGCACAGATACGCAGTATTTT

V gene: TRBV6-2/TRBV6-3
J gene: TRBJ1-3
D gene: .
clone size: .
CDR3 protein: CASSFPGPPSAGNTIYF
CDR3 DNA: TGTGCCAGCAGTTTTCCGGGACCCCCAAGCGCTGGAAACACCATATATTTT

V gene: TRBV6-5
J gene: TRBJ2-1
D gene: .
clone size: .
CDR3 protein: CASHQGDYNEQFF
CDR3 DNA: TGTGCCAGCCATCAAGGGGACTACAATGAGCAGTTCTTC

V gene: TRBV6-6
J gene: TRBJ2-7
D gene: TRBD1
clone size: .
CDR3 protein: CASRQGALPNF
CDR3 DNA: TGTGCCAGCCGACAGGGGGCGCTCCCCAACTTC

V gene: TRBV2
J gene: TRBJ1-5
D gene: .
clone size: .
CDR3 protein: CASSGSGSANQPQHF
CDR3 DNA: TGTGCCAGCAGCGGGTCAGGTTCCGCCAATCAGCCCCAGCATTTT

V gene: TRBV20-1
J gene: TRBJ1-6
D gene: .
clone size: few
CDR3 protein: CSASPQGTNSPLHF
CDR3 DNA: TGCAGTGCTAGTCCCCAGGGTACAAATTCACCCCTCCACTTT

V gene: TRBV14
J gene: TRBJ2-3
D gene: TRBD2
clone size: .
CDR3 protein: CASSQTSGFTDTQYF
CDR3 DNA: TGTGCCAGCAGCCAGACTAGCGGCTTCACAGATACGCAGTATTTT

V gene: TRBV7-3
J gene: TRBJ1-1
D gene: .
clone size: .
CDR3 protein: CASSLSGGMNTEAFF
CDR3 DNA: TGTGCCAGCAGCCTTTCGGGCGGAATGAACACTGAAGCTTTCTTT

V gene: TRBV10-3
J gene: TRBJ1-4
D gene: .
clone size: .
CDR3 protein: CAISPGEGVEKLFF
CDR3 DNA: TGTGCCATCAGTCCAGGGGAGGGGGTTGAAAAACTGTTTTTT

V gene: TRBV6-5
J gene: TRBJ2-7
D gene: .
clone size: .
CDR3 protein: CASSRGTGIYEQYF
CDR3 DNA: TGTGCCAGCAGTAGAGGGACTGGAATCTACGAGCAGTACTTC

V gene: TRBV6-5
J gene: TRBJ1-2
D gene: .
clone size: once
CDR3 protein: CASQTRGVGGYTF
CDR3 DNA: TGTGCCAGCCAGACACGAGGGGTCGGAGGCTACACCTTC

V gene: TRBV6-5
J gene: TRBJ2-7
D gene: TRBD1
clone size: .
CDR3 protein: CASSYTGGEDEQYF
CDR3 DNA: TGTGCCAGCAGTTACACAGGGGGCGAGGACGAGCAGTACTTC

V gene: TRBV5-1
J gene: TRBJ1-6
D gene: TRBD1
clone size: .
CDR3 protein: CASRGQSPSSYNSPLHF
CDR3 DNA: TGCGCCAGCAGGGGACAGAGCCCGAGCTCCTATAATTCACCCCTCCACTTT